The rows below give T cell receptor beta chains drawn from one sample of a study of blood T cell repertoires in COVID-19. Assay: immunoSEQ multiplex PCR; the TCRdb copy retains only in-frame clones and omits some. The table has about 180,000 clones, under 85% seen once; the top ten hold more than 5.5%. Sequences were obtained from peripheral blood. These receptors all stem from a human donor in a cohort sampled during active COVID-19. Each CDR3 is given with its conserved first and last residue. D genes are given only for firm matches. Size tells how often a clone was seen (once, few, many) or the class of an expanded clone, and some rows leave it out.

v_gene,abundance,d_gene,j_gene,CDR3aa,CDR3nt
TRBV24-1,.,.,TRBJ2-5,CATSDLLFKPREETQYF,TGTGCCACCAGTGATTTGCTTTTTAAGCCCAGGGAAGAGACCCAGTACTTC
TRBV5-1,few,TRBD1,TRBJ1-2,CASSPLGTGNYGYTF,TGCGCCAGCAGCCCTTTGGGGACAGGGAACTATGGCTACACCTTC
TRBV11-2,.,.,TRBJ2-2,CASSLGRGRPNTGELFF,TGTGCCAGCAGCTTAGGTAGGGGGAGACCGAACACCGGGGAGCTGTTTTTT
TRBV9,.,.,TRBJ2-7,CASSLNDRTSFYEQYF,TGTGCCAGCAGCCTAAACGACAGAACTTCCTTCTACGAGCAGTACTTC
TRBV5-1,.,.,TRBJ1-1,CASSLFDRVNTEAFF,TGCGCCAGCAGCCTTTTCGACAGAGTGAACACTGAAGCTTTCTTT
TRBV9,.,TRBD1,TRBJ1-4,CASSVGQGGEKLFF,TGTGCCAGCAGCGTTGGACAGGGAGGTGAAAAACTGTTTTTT
TRBV15,.,.,TRBJ2-7,CATSREGVRAYEQYF,TGTGCCACCAGCAGAGAGGGCGTTCGAGCCTACGAGCAGTACTTC
TRBV5-1,few,TRBD1,TRBJ2-3,CASAGQGPSDTQYF,TGCGCCAGCGCCGGACAGGGCCCTTCGGATACGCAGTATTTT
TRBV12-3/TRBV12-4,few,.,TRBJ2-3,CASSYTDTQYF,TGTGCCAGCAGCTACACAGATACGCAGTATTTT
TRBV2,.,.,TRBJ1-5,CASSTRDSNQPQHF,TGTGCCAGCAGTACTCGGGATAGCAATCAGCCCCAGCATTTT
TRBV5-1,.,TRBD1,TRBJ2-6,CASSFGDRALYSGANVLTF,TGCGCCAGCAGCTTTGGTGACAGGGCCCTGTACTCTGGGGCCAACGTCCTGACTTTC
TRBV5-6,.,.,TRBJ2-6,CASSWGVAGANVLTF,TGTGCCAGCAGCTGGGGGGTGGCAGGGGCCAACGTCCTGACTTTC
TRBV7-2,.,TRBD1,TRBJ2-7,CASSLAGTGSYEQYF,TGTGCCAGCAGCTTAGCCGGGACAGGGTCCTACGAGCAGTACTTC
TRBV3-1/TRBV3-2,.,TRBD2,TRBJ2-5,CASSQAWQRGGRETQYF,TGTGCCAGCAGCCAAGCGTGGCAGCGGGGGGGCCGAGAGACCCAGTACTTC
TRBV30,once,TRBD1,TRBJ2-7,CAWSRDREDYEQYF,TGTGCCTGGAGTAGGGACAGGGAGGACTACGAGCAGTACTTC
TRBV5-1,.,.,TRBJ1-1,CASRIVAGGTEAFF,TGCGCCAGCAGAATAGTGGCGGGGGGTACTGAAGCTTTCTTT
TRBV19,.,.,TRBJ1-4,CASSFRTFFLSGANEKLFF,TGTGCCAGTAGTTTTCGGACCTTCTTCCTTTCAGGGGCTAATGAAAAACTGTTTTTT
TRBV10-3,.,.,TRBJ1-1,CATLREGMNTEAFF,TGTGCCACCCTCAGGGAAGGAATGAACACTGAAGCTTTCTTT
TRBV2,once,TRBD1,TRBJ1-5,CASRVGTVSNQPQHF,TGTGCCAGCAGAGTGGGGACAGTTAGCAATCAGCCCCAGCATTTT
TRBV11-2,.,.,TRBJ1-3,CASSQGYTIYF,TGTGCCAGCAGCCAGGGCTACACCATATATTTT
TRBV13,.,.,TRBJ2-3,CASSSRVVGSSTDTQYF,TGTGCCAGCAGCTCCCGGGTCGTGGGTTCGAGTACAGATACGCAGTATTTT
TRBV21-1,.,.,TRBJ1-2,CASIISGGSGNYGYTF,TGTGCCAGCATTATTTCTGGGGGGTCAGGGAACTATGGCTACACCTTC
TRBV7-3,once,.,TRBJ1-1,CASSLRGQENTEAFF,TGTGCCAGCAGCTTAAGGGGCCAGGAGAACACTGAAGCTTTCTTT
TRBV5-4,.,.,TRBJ1-2,CASSLAGPNYGYTF,TGTGCCAGCAGCTTGGCAGGCCCTAACTATGGCTACACCTTC
TRBV6-5,once,.,TRBJ1-1,CASSYKGEWTEAFF,TGTGCCAGCAGTTACAAGGGGGAGTGGACTGAAGCTTTCTTT
TRBV6-5,.,.,TRBJ1-1,CASTGGGNTEAFF,TGTGCCTCCACTGGCGGGGGCAACACTGAAGCTTTCTTT
TRBV5-6,.,TRBD1,TRBJ1-1,CASRRGQGGTEAFF,TGTGCCAGCAGGCGAGGACAGGGAGGGACTGAAGCTTTCTTT
TRBV15,.,TRBD1,TRBJ1-2,CATSRDLFSTGIYGYTF,TGTGCCACCAGCAGAGATCTCTTTTCGACAGGGATCTATGGCTACACCTTC
TRBV2,.,.,TRBJ2-1,CASGGSWAKEQFF,TGTGCCAGCGGGGGGTCTTGGGCGAAGGAGCAGTTCTTC
TRBV9,.,.,TRBJ2-1,CASTPLGGSYNEQFF,TGTGCCAGCACCCCCCTGGGGGGCTCCTACAATGAGCAGTTCTTC
TRBV5-3,.,TRBD2,TRBJ2-3,CARSSPGPQREGTQYF,TGTGCCAGAAGCTCCCCGGGCCCCCAGCGGGAAGGTACGCAGTATTTT
TRBV7-9,few,.,TRBJ2-1,CASSTRVWQNEQFF,TGTGCCAGCAGCACCCGGGTCTGGCAAAATGAGCAGTTCTTC
TRBV9,.,TRBD1,TRBJ1-3,CASSVTGAGNTIYF,TGTGCCAGCAGCGTAACAGGGGCTGGAAACACCATATATTTT
TRBV6-4,.,.,TRBJ1-5,CASSLNSNQPQHF,TGTGCCAGCAGCCTAAATAGCAATCAGCCCCAGCATTTT
TRBV2,.,.,TRBJ2-7,CASSGRLADYYEQYF,TGTGCCAGCAGTGGTCGGTTAGCGGATTATTACGAGCAGTACTTC
TRBV3-1/TRBV3-2,.,TRBD2,TRBJ2-2,CASSQDPYGGAGTGELFF,TGTGCCAGCAGCCAAGATCCTTACGGGGGGGCTGGAACCGGGGAGCTGTTTTTT
TRBV23-1,.,.,TRBJ1-5,CASMADGRRWPQHF,TGCGCCAGCATGGCAGACGGGCGGAGGTGGCCCCAGCATTTT
TRBV5-4,few,.,TRBJ2-7,CASSTFPRGKFYEQYF,TGTGCCAGCAGCACCTTCCCCAGGGGAAAGTTCTACGAGCAGTACTTC
TRBV7-2,.,.,TRBJ1-2,CASSVGGSRYYGYTF,TGTGCCAGCAGCGTGGGGGGGAGCAGGTACTATGGCTACACCTTC
TRBV6-2/TRBV6-3,.,TRBD2,TRBJ2-5,CASSYHGTSGQETQYF,TGTGCCAGCAGTTACCACGGGACTAGCGGTCAAGAGACCCAGTACTTC
TRBV7-7,.,.,TRBJ1-3,CASSLGAAPGNTIYF,TGTGCTAGCAGCTTAGGGGCTGCCCCTGGAAACACCATATATTTT